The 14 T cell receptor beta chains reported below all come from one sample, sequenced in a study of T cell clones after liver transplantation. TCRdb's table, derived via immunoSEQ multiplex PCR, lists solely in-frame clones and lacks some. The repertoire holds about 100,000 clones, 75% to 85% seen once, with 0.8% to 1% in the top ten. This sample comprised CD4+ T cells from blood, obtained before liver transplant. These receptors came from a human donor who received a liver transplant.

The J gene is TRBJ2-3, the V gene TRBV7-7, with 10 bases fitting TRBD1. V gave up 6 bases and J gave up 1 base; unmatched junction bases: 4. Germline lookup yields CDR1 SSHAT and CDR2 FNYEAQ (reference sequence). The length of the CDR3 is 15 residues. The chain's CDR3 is CASSTGTGGTDTQYF. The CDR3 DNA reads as TGTGCCAGCAGTACCGGGACAGGGGGCACAGATACGCAGTATTTT.

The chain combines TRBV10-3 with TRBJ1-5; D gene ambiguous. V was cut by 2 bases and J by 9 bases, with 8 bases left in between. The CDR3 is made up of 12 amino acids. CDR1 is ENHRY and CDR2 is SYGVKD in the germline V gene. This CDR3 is CAISEASRPQHF. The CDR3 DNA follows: TGTGCCATCAGTGAGGCCTCCCGGCCCCAGCATTTT.

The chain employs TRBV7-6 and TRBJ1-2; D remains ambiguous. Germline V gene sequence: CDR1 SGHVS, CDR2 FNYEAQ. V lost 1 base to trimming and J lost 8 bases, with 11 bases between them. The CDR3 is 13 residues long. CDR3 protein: CASSLVTGLGYTF. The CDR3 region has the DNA TGTGCCAGCAGCTTAGTTACGGGATTAGGCTACACCTTC. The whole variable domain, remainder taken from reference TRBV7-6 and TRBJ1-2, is GAGVSQSPRYKVTKRGQDVALRCDPISGHVSLYWYRQALGQGPEFLTYFNYEAQQDKSGLPNDRFSAERPEGSISTLTIQRTEQRDSAMYRCASSLVTGLGYTFGSGTRLTVV.

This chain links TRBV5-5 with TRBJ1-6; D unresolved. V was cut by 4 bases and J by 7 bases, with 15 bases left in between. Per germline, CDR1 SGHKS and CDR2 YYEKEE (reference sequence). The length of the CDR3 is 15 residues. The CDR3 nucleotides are TGTGCCAGCAGCCCCTCCAGGCAGAGGAATTCACCCCTCCACTTT. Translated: CASSPSRQRNSPLHF.

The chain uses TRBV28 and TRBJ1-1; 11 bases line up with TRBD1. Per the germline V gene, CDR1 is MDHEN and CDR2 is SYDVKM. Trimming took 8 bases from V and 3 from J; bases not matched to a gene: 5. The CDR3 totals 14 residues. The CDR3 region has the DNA TGTGCCAGCCGTGGGACAGGGGGGTACACTGAAGCTTTCTTT. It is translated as CASRGTGGYTEAFF.

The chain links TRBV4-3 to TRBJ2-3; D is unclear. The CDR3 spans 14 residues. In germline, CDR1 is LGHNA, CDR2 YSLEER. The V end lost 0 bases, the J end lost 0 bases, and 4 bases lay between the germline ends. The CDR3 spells CASSQDPSTDTQYF. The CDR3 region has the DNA TGCGCCAGCAGCCAAGATCCGAGCACAGATACGCAGTATTTT.

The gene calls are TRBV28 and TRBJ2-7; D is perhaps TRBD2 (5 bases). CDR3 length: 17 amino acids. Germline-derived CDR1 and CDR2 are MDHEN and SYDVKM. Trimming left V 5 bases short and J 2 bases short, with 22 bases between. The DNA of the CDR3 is TGTGCCAGCAGTCCCCTTTCTCCCGGGATACCAGCCTACGAGCAGTACTTC. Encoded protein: CASSPLSPGIPAYEQYF.

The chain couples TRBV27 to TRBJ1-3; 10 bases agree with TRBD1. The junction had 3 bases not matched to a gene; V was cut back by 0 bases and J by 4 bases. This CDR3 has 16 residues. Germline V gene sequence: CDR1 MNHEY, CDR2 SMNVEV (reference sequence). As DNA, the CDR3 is TGTGCCAGCAGTTTATCGGGACAGGGGCTAGGAAACACCATATATTTT. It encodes CASSLSGQGLGNTIYF.

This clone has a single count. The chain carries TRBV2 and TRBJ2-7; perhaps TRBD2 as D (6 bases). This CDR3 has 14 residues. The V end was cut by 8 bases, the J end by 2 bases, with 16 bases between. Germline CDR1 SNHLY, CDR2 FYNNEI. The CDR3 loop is CASVDGRMAYEQYF. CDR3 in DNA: TGTGCCAGCGTCGACGGGAGAATGGCCTACGAGCAGTACTTC.

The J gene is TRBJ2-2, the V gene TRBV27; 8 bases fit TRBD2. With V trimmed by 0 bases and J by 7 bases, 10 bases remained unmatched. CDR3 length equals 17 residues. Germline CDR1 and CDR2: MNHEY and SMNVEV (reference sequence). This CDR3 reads CASSLSNGGTSRGELFF. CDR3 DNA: TGTGCCAGCAGTTTATCGAATGGGGGGACTAGTCGCGGGGAGCTGTTTTTT.

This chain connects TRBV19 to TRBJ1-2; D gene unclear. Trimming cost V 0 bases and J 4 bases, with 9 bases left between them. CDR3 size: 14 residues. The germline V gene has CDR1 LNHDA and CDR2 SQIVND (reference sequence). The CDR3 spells CASSIDHGGYGYTF. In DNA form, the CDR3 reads TGTGCCAGTAGTATAGATCATGGAGGCTATGGCTACACCTTC.

The CDR3 bases are TGTGCCAGCAGCTTATTAGTCTCGGGCAGGGTTAGTCCTGGGGCCAACGTCCTGACTTTC. It specifies CASSLLVSGRVSPGANVLTF. V and J are TRBV7-3 and TRBJ2-6; the D gene is possibly TRBD1 (5 bases). CDR1 SGHTA and CDR2 FQGTGA come from the germline V gene. CDR3 length: 20 amino acids. The V and J ends lost 2 bases and 2 bases respectively, with 22 bases between them.

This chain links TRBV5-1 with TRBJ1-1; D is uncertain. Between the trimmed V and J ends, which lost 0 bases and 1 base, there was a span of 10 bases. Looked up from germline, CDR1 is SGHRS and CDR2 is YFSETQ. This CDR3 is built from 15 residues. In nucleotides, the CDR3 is TGCGCCAGCAGCTTGGGGGCGAGGGAGAACACTGAAGCTTTCTTT. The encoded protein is CASSLGARENTEAFF.

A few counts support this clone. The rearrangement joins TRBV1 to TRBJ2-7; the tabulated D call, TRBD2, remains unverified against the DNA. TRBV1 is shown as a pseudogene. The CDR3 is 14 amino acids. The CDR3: CTSSQLRLAYEQYF. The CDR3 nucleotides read TGCACCAGCAGCCAACTAAGACTGGCCTACGAGCAGTACTTC.